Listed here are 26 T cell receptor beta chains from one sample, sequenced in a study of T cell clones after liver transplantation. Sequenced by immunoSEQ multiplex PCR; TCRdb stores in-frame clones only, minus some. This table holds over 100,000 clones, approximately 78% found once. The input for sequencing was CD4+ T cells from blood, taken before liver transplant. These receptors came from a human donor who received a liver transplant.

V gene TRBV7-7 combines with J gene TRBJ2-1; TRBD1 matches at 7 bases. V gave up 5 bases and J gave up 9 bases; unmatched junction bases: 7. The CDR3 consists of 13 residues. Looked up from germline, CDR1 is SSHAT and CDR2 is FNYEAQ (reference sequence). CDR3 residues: CASSDRVESEQFF. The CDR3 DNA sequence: TGTGCCAGCAGCGACAGGGTAGAAAGTGAGCAGTTCTTC.

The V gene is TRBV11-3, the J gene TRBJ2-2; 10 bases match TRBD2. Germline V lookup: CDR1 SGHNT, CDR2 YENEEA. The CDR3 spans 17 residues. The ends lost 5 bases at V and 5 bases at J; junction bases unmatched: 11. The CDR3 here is CASSAHGLAGDTGELFF. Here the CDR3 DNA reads TGTGCCAGCAGCGCCCATGGGCTAGCGGGGGATACCGGGGAGCTGTTTTTT.

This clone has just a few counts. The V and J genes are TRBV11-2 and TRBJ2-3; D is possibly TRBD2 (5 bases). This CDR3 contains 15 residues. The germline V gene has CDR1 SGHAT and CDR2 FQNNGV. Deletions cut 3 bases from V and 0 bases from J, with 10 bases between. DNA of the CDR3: TGTGCCAGCAGCTTCCGGGGAACTAGCACAGATACGCAGTATTTT. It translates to CASSFRGTSTDTQYF.

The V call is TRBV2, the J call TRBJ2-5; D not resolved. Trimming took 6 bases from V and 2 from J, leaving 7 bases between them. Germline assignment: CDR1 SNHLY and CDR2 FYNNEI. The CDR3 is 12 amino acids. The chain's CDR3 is CASRYPQETQYF. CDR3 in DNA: TGTGCCAGCAGGTACCCGCAAGAGACCCAGTACTTC.

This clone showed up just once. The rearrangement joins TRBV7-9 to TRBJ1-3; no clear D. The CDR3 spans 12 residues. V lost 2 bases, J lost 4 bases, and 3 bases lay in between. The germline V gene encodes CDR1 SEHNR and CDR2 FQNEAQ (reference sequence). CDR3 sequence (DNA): TGTGCCAGCAGCTTAACCGGAAACACCATATATTTT. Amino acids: CASSLTGNTIYF.

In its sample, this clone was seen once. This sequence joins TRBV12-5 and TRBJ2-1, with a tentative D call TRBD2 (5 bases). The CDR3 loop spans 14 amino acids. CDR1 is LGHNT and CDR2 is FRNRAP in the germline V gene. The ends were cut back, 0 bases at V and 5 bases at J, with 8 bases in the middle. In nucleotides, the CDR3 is TGTGCTAGTGGTTTGGTACGGGGAGACAATGAGCAGTTCTTC. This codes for CASGLVRGDNEQFF. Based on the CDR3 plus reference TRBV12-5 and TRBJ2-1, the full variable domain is DARVTQTPRHKVTEMGQEVTMRCQPILGHNTVFWYRQTMMQGLELLAYFRNRAPLDDSGMPKDRFSAEMPDATLATLKIQPSEPRDSAVYFCASGLVRGDNEQFFGPGTRLTVL.

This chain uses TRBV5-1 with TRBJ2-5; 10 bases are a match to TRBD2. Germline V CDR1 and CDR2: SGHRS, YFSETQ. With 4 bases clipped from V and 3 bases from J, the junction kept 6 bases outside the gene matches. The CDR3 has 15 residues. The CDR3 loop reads CASSPQRGGKETQYF. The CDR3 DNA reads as TGCGCCAGCAGCCCCCAGCGGGGGGGAAAAGAGACCCAGTACTTC. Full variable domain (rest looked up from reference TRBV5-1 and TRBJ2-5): KAGVTQTPRYLIKTRGQQVTLSCSPISGHRSVSWYQQTPGQGLQFLFEYFSETQRNKGNFPGRFSGRQFSNSRSEMNVSTLELGDSALYLCASSPQRGGKETQYFGPGTRLLVL.

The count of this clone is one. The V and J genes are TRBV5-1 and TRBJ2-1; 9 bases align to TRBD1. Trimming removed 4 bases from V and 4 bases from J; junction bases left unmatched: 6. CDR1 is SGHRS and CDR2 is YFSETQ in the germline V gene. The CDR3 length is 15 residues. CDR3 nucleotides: TGCGCCAGCAGCGATCCGGGACAGGGTTACAATGAGCAGTTCTTC. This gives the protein CASSDPGQGYNEQFF.

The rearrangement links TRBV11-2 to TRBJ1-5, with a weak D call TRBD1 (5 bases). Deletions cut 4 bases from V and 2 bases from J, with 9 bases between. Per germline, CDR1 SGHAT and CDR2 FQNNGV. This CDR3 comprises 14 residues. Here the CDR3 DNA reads TGTGCCAGCAGCTCCCAGGGTGGCAATCAGCCCCAGCATTTT. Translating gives CASSSQGGNQPQHF.

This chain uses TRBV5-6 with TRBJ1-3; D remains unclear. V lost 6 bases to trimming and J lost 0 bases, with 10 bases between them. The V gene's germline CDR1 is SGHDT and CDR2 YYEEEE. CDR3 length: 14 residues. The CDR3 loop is CASNQGLSGNTIYF. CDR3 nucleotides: TGTGCCAGCAACCAAGGGCTCTCTGGAAACACCATATATTTT.

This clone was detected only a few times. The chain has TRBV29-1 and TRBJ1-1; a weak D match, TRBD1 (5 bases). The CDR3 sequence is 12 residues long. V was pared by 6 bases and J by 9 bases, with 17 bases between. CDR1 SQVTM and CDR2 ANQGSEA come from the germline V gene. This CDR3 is CSVQQGLGKAFF. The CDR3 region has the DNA TGCAGCGTCCAGCAGGGCCTGGGAAAAGCTTTCTTT.

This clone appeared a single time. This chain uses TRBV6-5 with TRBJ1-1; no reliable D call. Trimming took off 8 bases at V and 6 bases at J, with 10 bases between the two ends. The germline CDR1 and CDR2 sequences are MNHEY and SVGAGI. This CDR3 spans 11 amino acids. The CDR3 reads CASEIQAEAFF. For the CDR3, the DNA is TGTGCCAGCGAGATTCAGGCTGAAGCTTTCTTT.

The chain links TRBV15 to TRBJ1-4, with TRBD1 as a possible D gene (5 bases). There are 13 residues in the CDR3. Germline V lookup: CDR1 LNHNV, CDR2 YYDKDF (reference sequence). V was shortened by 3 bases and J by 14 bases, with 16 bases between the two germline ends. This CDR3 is CATSRTTNEGLFF. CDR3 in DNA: TGTGCCACCAGCAGGACAACTAATGAGGGGCTGTTTTTT.

The CDR3 region is CASSGGMPSTDTQYF. The CDR3 DNA sequence: TGTGCCAGCAGCGGCGGGATGCCTAGCACAGATACGCAGTATTTT. This chain connects TRBV5-6 to TRBJ2-3; TRBD2 is a possible D gene (6 bases). This CDR3 contains 15 residues. Germline V gives CDR1 SGHDT, CDR2 YYEEEE. Trimming removed 4 bases at V and 0 bases at J, with 12 bases between. Full variable domain (remainder filled in from reference TRBV5-6 and TRBJ2-3): DAGVTQSPTHLIKTRGQQVTLRCSPKSGHDTVSWYQQALGQGPQFIFQYYEEEERQRGNFPDRFSGHQFPNYSSELNVNALLLGDSALYLCASSGGMPSTDTQYFGPGTRLTVL.

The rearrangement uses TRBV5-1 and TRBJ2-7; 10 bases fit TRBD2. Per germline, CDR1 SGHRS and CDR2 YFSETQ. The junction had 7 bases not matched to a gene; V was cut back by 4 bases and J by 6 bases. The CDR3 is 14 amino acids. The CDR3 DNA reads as TGCGCCAGCAGCAAGCGGGAGGGCCTTCCCGAGCAGTACTTC. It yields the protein CASSKREGLPEQYF.

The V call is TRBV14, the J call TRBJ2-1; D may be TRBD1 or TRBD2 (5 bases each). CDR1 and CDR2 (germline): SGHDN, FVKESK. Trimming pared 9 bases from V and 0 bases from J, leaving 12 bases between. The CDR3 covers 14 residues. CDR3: CARGPYGSYNEQFF. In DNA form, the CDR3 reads TGTGCCAGGGGACCCTACGGCTCCTACAATGAGCAGTTCTTC.

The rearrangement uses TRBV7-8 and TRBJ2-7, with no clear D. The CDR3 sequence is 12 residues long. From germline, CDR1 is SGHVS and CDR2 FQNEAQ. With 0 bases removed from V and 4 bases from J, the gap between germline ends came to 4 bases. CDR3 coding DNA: TGTGCCAGCAGCTTAGCGCTATACGAGCAGTACTTC. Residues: CASSLALYEQYF.

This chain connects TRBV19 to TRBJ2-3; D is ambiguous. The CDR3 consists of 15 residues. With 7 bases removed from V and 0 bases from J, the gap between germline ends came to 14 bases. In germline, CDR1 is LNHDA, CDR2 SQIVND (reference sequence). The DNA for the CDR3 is TGTGCCAGTACCCCCAATATTATTAGCACAGATACGCAGTATTTT. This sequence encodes CASTPNIISTDTQYF. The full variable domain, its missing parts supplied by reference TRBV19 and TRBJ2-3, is DGGITQSPKYLFRKEGQNVTLSCEQNLNHDAMYWYRQDPGQGLRLIYYSQIVNDFQKGDIAEGYSVSREKKESFPLTVTSAQKNPTAFYLCASTPNIISTDTQYFGPGTRLTVL.

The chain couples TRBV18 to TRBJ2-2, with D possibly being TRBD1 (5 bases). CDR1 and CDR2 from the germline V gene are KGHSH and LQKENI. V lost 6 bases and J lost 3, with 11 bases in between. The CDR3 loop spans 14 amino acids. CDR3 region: CASSPDSYTGELFF. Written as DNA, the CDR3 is TGTGCCAGCTCGCCCGACAGTTACACCGGGGAGCTGTTTTTT.

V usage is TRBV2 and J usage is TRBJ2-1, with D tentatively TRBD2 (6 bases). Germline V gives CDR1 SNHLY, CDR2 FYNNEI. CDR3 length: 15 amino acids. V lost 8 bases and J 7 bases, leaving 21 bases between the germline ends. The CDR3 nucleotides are TGTGCCAGCGTAATTGGGACTTCCTCGAGAAATGAGCAGTTCTTC. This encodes CASVIGTSSRNEQFF.

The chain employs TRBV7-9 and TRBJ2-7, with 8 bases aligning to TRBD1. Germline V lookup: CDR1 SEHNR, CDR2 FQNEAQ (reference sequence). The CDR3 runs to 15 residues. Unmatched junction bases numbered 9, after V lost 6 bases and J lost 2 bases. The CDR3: CASSIGGQGAYEQYF. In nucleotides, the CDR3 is TGTGCCAGCAGTATCGGAGGACAGGGAGCCTACGAGCAGTACTTC.

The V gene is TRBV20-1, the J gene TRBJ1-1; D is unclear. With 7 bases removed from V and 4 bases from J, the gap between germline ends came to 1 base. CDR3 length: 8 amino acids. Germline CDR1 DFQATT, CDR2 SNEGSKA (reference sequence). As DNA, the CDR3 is TGCAGTGGCACTGAAGCTTTCTTT. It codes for CSGTEAFF.

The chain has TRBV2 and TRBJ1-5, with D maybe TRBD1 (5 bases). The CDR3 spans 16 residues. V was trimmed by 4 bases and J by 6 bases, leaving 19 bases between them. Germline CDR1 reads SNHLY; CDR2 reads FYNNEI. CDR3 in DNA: TGTGCCAGCAGTGGTCTTGGGACGATAGTGCGTCAGCCCCAGCATTTT. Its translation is CASSGLGTIVRQPQHF. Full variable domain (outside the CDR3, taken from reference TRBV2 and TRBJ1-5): EPEVTQTPSHQVTQMGQEVILRCVPISNHLYFYWYRQILGQKVEFLVSFYNNEISEKSEIFDDQFSVERPDGSNFTLKIRSTKLEDSAMYFCASSGLGTIVRQPQHFGDGTRLSIL.

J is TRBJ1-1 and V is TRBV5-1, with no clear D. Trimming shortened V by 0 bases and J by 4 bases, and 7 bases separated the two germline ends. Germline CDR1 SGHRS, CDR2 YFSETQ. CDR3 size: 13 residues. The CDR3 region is CASSLGSRTEAFF. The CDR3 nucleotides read TGCGCCAGCAGCTTGGGAAGTCGCACTGAAGCTTTCTTT.

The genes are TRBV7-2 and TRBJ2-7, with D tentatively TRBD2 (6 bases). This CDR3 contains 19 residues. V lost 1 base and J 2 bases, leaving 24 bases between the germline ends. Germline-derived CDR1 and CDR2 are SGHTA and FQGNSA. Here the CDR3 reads CASSLVAPGVGANAYEQYF. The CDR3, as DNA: TGTGCCAGCAGCTTAGTCGCCCCGGGGGTTGGGGCTAACGCCTACGAGCAGTACTTC.

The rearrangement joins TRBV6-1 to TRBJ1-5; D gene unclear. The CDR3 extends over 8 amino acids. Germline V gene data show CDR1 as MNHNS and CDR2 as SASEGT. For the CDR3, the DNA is TGTGGTAGACAGCCCCAGCATTTT. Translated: CGRQPQHF.